One sample yielded the 31 T cell receptor beta chains listed below, sequenced in a study of blood T cell repertoires in COVID-19. The assay was immunoSEQ multiplex PCR, and TCRdb's table has in-frame clones only and misses some. The sample records 190,000 or so clones, more than 75% being singletons. Material for sequencing was peripheral blood. These receptors were obtained from a man in his 60s who had recovered from COVID-19.

DNA for the CDR3: TGTGCCAGCAGCGTTAAAGACTTAGACGAGCAGTACTTC. This gives the protein CASSVKDLDEQYF. This chain uses TRBV9 with TRBJ2-7; D not resolved. This CDR3 has 13 amino acids. Germline V lookup: CDR1 SGDLS, CDR2 YYNGEE. V dropped 2 bases and J dropped 5 bases, with 11 bases sitting between them.

The V call is TRBV5-6, the J call TRBJ1-3; D possibly corresponds to TRBD1 (5 bases). V was clipped by 5 bases and J by 3 bases, with 12 bases between them. The CDR3 extends over 14 amino acids. Germline CDR1 reads SGHDT; CDR2 reads YYEEEE. CDR3 in DNA: TGTGCCAGCAGACGAACGGGGGTTGGAAACACCATATATTTT. This encodes CASRRTGVGNTIYF.

V and J are TRBV30 and TRBJ2-3; TRBD1 matches at 11 bases. V shed 3 bases, J shed 3 bases, and the junction held 8 bases outside the gene matches. CDR1 GTSNPN and CDR2 SVGIG come from the germline V gene (reference sequence). The length of the CDR3 is 16 residues. The CDR3 nucleotides read TGTGCCTGGAGCCCTTGGACAGGGGGCAGGACAGATACGCAGTATTTT. Translating it yields CAWSPWTGGRTDTQYF.

The CDR3 spells CASSPGGAEETQYF. The CDR3 DNA is TGCGCCAGCAGTCCCGGGGGAGCAGAAGAGACCCAGTACTTC. V and J are TRBV5-1 and TRBJ2-5, with D perhaps TRBD2 (6 bases). This CDR3 contains 14 residues. The V gene's germline CDR1 is SGHRS and CDR2 YFSETQ. Deletions cut 5 bases from V and 3 bases from J, with 14 bases between.

The genes are TRBV7-2 and TRBJ1-2; TRBD1 agrees at 7 bases. Trimming cost V 3 bases and J 6 bases; bases outside gene matches: 4. The germline V gene has CDR1 SGHTA and CDR2 FQGNSA. The CDR3 is 13 residues long. The CDR3, as DNA: TGTGCCAGCAGCTTTACAGGGGACAATGGCTACACCTTC. The encoded protein is CASSFTGDNGYTF.

Worth noting for this clone: The sample carries other DNA sequences with the same CDR3. The J gene is TRBJ2-3, the V gene TRBV7-2, with D hard to call. CDR1 and CDR2 from the germline V gene are SGHTA and FQGNSA. Trimming removed 5 bases at V and 0 bases at J, with 9 bases between. CDR3 length: 14 amino acids. CDR3 nucleotide sequence: TGTGCCAGCAGCCCCGGGTTGAGCACAGATACGCAGTATTTT. Translating gives CASSPGLSTDTQYF. The full variable domain, rest sourced from reference TRBV7-2 and TRBJ2-3, is GAGVSQSPSNKVTEKGKDVELRCDPISGHTALYWYRQSLGQGLEFLIYFQGNSAPDKSGLPSDRFSAERTGGSVSTLTIQRTQQEDSAVYLCASSPGLSTDTQYFGPGTRLTVL.

The V gene is TRBV30, the J gene TRBJ1-2; D not resolved. The germline gives CDR1 GTSNPN, CDR2 SVGIG (reference sequence). Trimming shortened V by 2 bases and J by 0 bases, and 10 bases separated the two germline ends. This CDR3 is 14 amino acids long. CDR3 region: CAWSRTPANYGYTF. DNA of the CDR3: TGTGCCTGGAGTCGGACTCCCGCTAACTATGGCTACACCTTC.

J is TRBJ2-7 and V is TRBV18, with D perhaps TRBD1 (6 bases). V was trimmed by 1 base and J by 2 bases, leaving 9 bases between them. The CDR3 has 14 amino acids. Germline V gives CDR1 KGHSH, CDR2 LQKENI. The CDR3 loop reads CASSPQAGAYEQYF. CDR3 sequence (DNA): TGTGCCAGCTCACCACAGGCAGGGGCCTACGAGCAGTACTTC.

J is TRBJ2-5 and V is TRBV5-8; D ambiguous. V lost 1 base, J lost 7 bases, and 8 bases lay in between. Germline V gives CDR1 SGHTS, CDR2 YDEGEE. The CDR3 is 12 amino acids. As DNA, the CDR3 is TGTGCCAGCAGCTTGCCTAGAGCGACCCAGTACTTC. Its translation: CASSLPRATQYF.

The chain uses TRBV28 and TRBJ1-3; no reliable D call. Trimming took off 7 bases at V and 0 bases at J, with 7 bases between the two ends. Germline lookup yields CDR1 MDHEN and CDR2 SYDVKM. The CDR3 spans 13 residues. CDR3 DNA sequence: TGTGCCAGCACCTATCCCTCTGGAAACACCATATATTTT. Translated: CASTYPSGNTIYF.

The chain uses TRBV24-1 and TRBJ2-3, with a tentative D call TRBD2 (6 bases). Germline CDR1 and CDR2: KGHDR and SFDVKD. Trimming removed 0 bases from V and 0 bases from J, with 12 bases in between. This CDR3 is built from 17 residues. CDR3 sequence reads: CATSDLGGSGSTDTQYF. CDR3 coding DNA: TGTGCCACCAGTGATTTGGGGGGTAGCGGTAGCACAGATACGCAGTATTTT.

The V call is TRBV5-6, the J call TRBJ2-7; TRBD2 aligns across 10 bases. The CDR3 runs to 19 residues. CDR1 is SGHDT and CDR2 is YYEEEE in the germline V gene. The V gene end was trimmed by 2 bases and the J gene end by 1 base; junction bases not matched to a gene: 15. CDR3 amino acids: CASSLFDGLAGVKSYEQYF. CDR3 sequence (DNA): TGTGCCAGCAGCTTATTCGACGGGCTAGCGGGAGTGAAATCCTACGAGCAGTACTTC.

The chain carries TRBV24-1 and TRBJ1-5; D remains ambiguous. Germline assignment: CDR1 KGHDR and CDR2 SFDVKD. The V gene lost 5 bases and the J gene lost 3 bases, with 10 bases spanning the gap. This CDR3 spans 14 amino acids. The CDR3 sequence: CATSVVQHNQPQHF. In DNA form, the CDR3 reads TGTGCCACCAGTGTAGTACAGCACAATCAGCCCCAGCATTTT.

V and J are TRBV28 and TRBJ2-1; 7 bases are a match to TRBD1. Germline CDR1 is MDHEN and CDR2 is SYDVKM. The CDR3 has 14 residues. V trimming: 4 bases; J trimming: 4 bases; junction bases outside the gene matches: 4. DNA for the CDR3: TGTGCCAGCAGTTGGACAGGCCTTTACAATGAGCAGTTCTTC. Its translation is CASSWTGLYNEQFF.

The V gene is TRBV3-1 (or the pseudogene TRBV3-2), the J gene TRBJ2-3; possible D gene TRBD2, 6 bases. Trimming removed 5 bases at V and 6 bases at J, with 24 bases between. Germline V gene data show CDR1 as LGHDT and CDR2 as YNNKEL (reference sequence). The CDR3 is 17 amino acids. The CDR3 region has the DNA TGTGCCAGCAGCGCCCGACTAGGAATGGGAGGAAACGATACGCAGTATTTT. Protein product: CASSARLGMGGNDTQYF.

The CDR3 bases are TGTGCCAGCGGGGCCCGCGGGGAGCCCCAGCATTTT. Its translation is CASGARGEPQHF. The V gene is TRBV27, the J gene TRBJ1-5; a weak D match, TRBD1 (5 bases). CDR1 is MNHEY and CDR2 is SMNVEV in the germline V gene (reference sequence). This CDR3 is 12 amino acids long. Trimming took 8 bases from V and 8 from J, leaving 13 bases between them.

The table lists this clone with a count of one. This chain joins TRBV7-9 and TRBJ2-5, with unresolved D. V lost 5 bases to trimming and J lost 1 base, with 8 bases between them. Germline V CDR1 and CDR2: SEHNR, FQNEAQ (reference sequence). The CDR3 runs 13 residues. CDR3 coding DNA: TGTGCCAGCAGCCCCCCTATCCAAGAGACCCAGTACTTC. It translates to CASSPPIQETQYF. Variable domain in full (rest from reference TRBV7-9 and TRBJ2-5): DTGVSQNPRHKITKRGQNVTFRCDPISEHNRLYWYRQTLGQGPEFLTYFQNEAQLEKSRLLSDRFSAERPKGSFSTLEIQRTEQGDSAMYLCASSPPIQETQYFGPGTRLLVL.

The chain recombines TRBV5-6 with TRBJ1-6; 9 nucleotides agree with TRBD1. The J segment lost 8 bases and the V segment lost 4 bases, leaving 7 bases of the junction unmatched. The CDR3 consists of 15 residues. Germline V gene lookup returns CDR1 SGHDT and CDR2 YYEEEE. The CDR3 sequence: CASSNLDRGDSPLHF. The CDR3 coding sequence is TGTGCCAGCAGCAACCTGGACAGGGGTGATTCACCCCTCCACTTT.

The chain combines TRBV6-5 with TRBJ2-7; TRBD2 agrees at 10 bases. Germline CDR1 MNHEY, CDR2 SVGAGI. The CDR3 consists of 16 residues. V was clipped by 0 bases and J by 4 bases; unmatched bases: 6. CDR3 in DNA: TGTGCCAGCAGTTACTCGTCAGCGGGAGGGCGGTACGAGCAGTACTTC. This encodes CASSYSSAGGRYEQYF.

The gene calls are TRBV28 and TRBJ1-1, with 7 bases identical to TRBD1. The V gene end was trimmed by 9 bases and the J gene end by 7 bases; junction bases not matched to a gene: 14. CDR3 length: 14 residues. Looked up from germline, CDR1 is MDHEN and CDR2 is SYDVKM. CDR3 nucleotides: TGTGCCAGTCTTGACAGGGCTCTGAGGGTTGAAGCTTTCTTT. This codes for CASLDRALRVEAFF. The entire variable domain, with the rest obtained from reference TRBV28 and TRBJ1-1, is as follows: DVKVTQSSRYLVKRTGEKVFLECVQDMDHENMFWYRQDPGLGLRLIYFSYDVKMKEKGDIPEGYSVSREKKERFSLILESASTNQTSMYLCASLDRALRVEAFFGQGTRLTVV.

The J gene is TRBJ1-2, the V gene TRBV5-6, with unresolved D. Trimming pared 0 bases from V and 3 bases from J, leaving 9 bases between. The CDR3 has 14 residues. CDR1 and CDR2 from the germline V gene are SGHDT and YYEEEE. DNA for the CDR3: TGTGCCAGCAGCTTGGACAGTTCCCACTATGGCTACACCTTC. Translating gives CASSLDSSHYGYTF.

This clone was seen a handful of times. The V gene is TRBV5-6, the J gene TRBJ2-5; D might be TRBD1 (5 bases). The V gene's germline CDR1 is SGHDT and CDR2 YYEEEE. Deletions cut 4 bases from V and 6 bases from J, with 25 bases between. The CDR3 is made up of 17 amino acids. This CDR3 reads CASSEGWGLVGVKTQYF. For the CDR3, the DNA is TGTGCCAGCAGCGAAGGCTGGGGATTGGTAGGGGTCAAGACCCAGTACTTC.

The chain couples TRBV3-1 (or the pseudogene TRBV3-2) to TRBJ2-3; 9 nucleotides line up with TRBD1. This CDR3 has 18 amino acids. CDR1 and CDR2 (germline): LGHDT, YNNKEL (reference sequence). V shed 3 bases and J 2 bases; nucleotides not matched to a gene: 12. The DNA for the CDR3 is TGTGCCAGCAGCCAGGACCCCTGGGACAGGGCAAACACAGATACGCAGTATTTT. Encoded protein: CASSQDPWDRANTDTQYF.

CDR3 residues: CASSASDNSYNEQFF. The CDR3 bases are TGTGCCAGCAGCGCCTCGGACAACTCCTACAATGAGCAGTTCTTC. The chain carries TRBV9 and TRBJ2-1; D is possibly TRBD1 (5 bases). Trimming shortened V by 3 bases and J by 0 bases, and 10 bases separated the two germline ends. The germline CDR1 and CDR2 sequences are SGDLS and YYNGEE. This CDR3 comprises 15 residues.

This clone was detected once. The junction shows a germline mismatch at one end, possibly a read error. The chain is built from TRBV20-1 and TRBJ2-7; TRBD1 might be the D (5 bases). CDR3 size: 15 residues. Germline-derived CDR1 and CDR2 are DFQATT and SNEGSKA (reference sequence). CDR3 sequence: CSPSASFAGIYEQYF. CDR3 DNA: TGCAGTCCTAGTGCGTCCTTTGCAGGGATCTACGAGCAGTACTTC.

The V gene is TRBV28, the J gene TRBJ2-7; D gene ambiguous. Per germline, CDR1 MDHEN and CDR2 SYDVKM. The CDR3 is 15 residues long. Trimming removed 5 bases from V and 1 base from J, with 15 bases in between. The CDR3 protein is CASSAPATVSYEQYF. The CDR3 nucleotides are TGTGCCAGCAGTGCCCCGGCAACAGTTTCCTACGAGCAGTACTTC.

The gene calls are TRBV28 and TRBJ1-4, with a weak D call TRBD1 (5 bases). V was pared by 7 bases and J by 0 bases, with 12 bases between. The CDR3 length is 15 residues. The V gene's germline CDR1 is MDHEN and CDR2 SYDVKM. CDR3 in amino acids: CASIGQIATNEKLFF. The DNA for the CDR3 is TGTGCCAGCATCGGACAAATTGCAACTAATGAAAAACTGTTTTTT.

The chain joins TRBV5-1 to TRBJ1-1; the D is unclear. The germline V gene has CDR1 SGHRS and CDR2 YFSETQ. V lost 0 bases to trimming and J lost 4 bases, with 7 bases between them. The CDR3 extends over 13 amino acids. The CDR3 region is CASSLDSPTEAFF. DNA of the CDR3: TGCGCCAGCAGCTTGGACAGTCCCACTGAAGCTTTCTTT.

This clone has a handful of counts. J is TRBJ1-6 and V is TRBV7-2; 10 bases match TRBD1. CDR3 length: 15 residues. The trim removed 4 bases at V and 7 bases at J, leaving 4 bases unmatched. CDR1 and CDR2 (germline): SGHTA, FQGNSA. CDR3 bases: TGTGCCAGCAGCTCCGGGACAGGGGACAATTCACCCCTCCACTTT. This gives the protein CASSSGTGDNSPLHF.

The genes are TRBV6-4 and TRBJ2-7, with a tentative D call TRBD1 (5 bases). The CDR3 has 15 amino acids. Germline V gives CDR1 MRHNA, CDR2 SNTAGT. The V gene lost 6 bases and the J gene lost 0 bases, with 15 bases spanning the gap. The CDR3 region is CASRSALGPSYEQYF. The CDR3 nucleotides read TGTGCCAGCAGGTCAGCTTTGGGGCCCTCCTACGAGCAGTACTTC.

J is TRBJ1-1 and V is TRBV19, with D possibly TRBD1 on 5 matching bases. Trimming removed 7 bases from V and 7 bases from J, with 13 bases in between. Germline V gene sequence: CDR1 LNHDA, CDR2 SQIVND (reference sequence). The CDR3 loop spans 12 amino acids. The DNA of the CDR3 is TGTGCCAGTATGTCGGGGGGGAGTGAAGCTTTCTTT. Its translation is CASMSGGSEAFF.